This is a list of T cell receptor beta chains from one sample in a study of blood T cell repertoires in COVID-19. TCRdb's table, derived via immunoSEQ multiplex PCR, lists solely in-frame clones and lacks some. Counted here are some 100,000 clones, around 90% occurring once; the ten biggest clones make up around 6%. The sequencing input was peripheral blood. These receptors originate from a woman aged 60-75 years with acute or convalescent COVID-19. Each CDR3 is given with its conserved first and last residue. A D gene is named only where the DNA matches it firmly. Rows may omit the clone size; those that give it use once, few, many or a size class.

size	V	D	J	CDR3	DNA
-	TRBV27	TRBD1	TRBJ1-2	CASAYLRTGGTTF	TGTGCCAGCGCTTATCTGAGGACAGGGGGCACCACCTTC
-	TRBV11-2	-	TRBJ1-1	CASAGQGPGEAFF	TGTGCCAGCGCCGGGCAGGGGCCGGGTGAAGCTTTCTTT
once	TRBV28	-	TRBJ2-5	CASSLRGWGPRTQYF	TGTGCCAGCAGTTTGAGAGGGTGGGGGCCAAGGACCCAGTACTTC
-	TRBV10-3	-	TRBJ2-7	CAISELEGVDEQYF	TGTGCCATCAGTGAGCTGGAGGGTGTCGACGAGCAGTACTTC
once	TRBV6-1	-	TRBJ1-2	CASSEAGQGLRGYTF	TGTGCCAGCAGTGAAGCTGGGCAGGGACTAAGGGGCTACACCTTC
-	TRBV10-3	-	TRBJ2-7	CAISESGGPYEQYF	TGTGCCATCAGTGAGTCTGGCGGCCCCTACGAGCAGTACTTC
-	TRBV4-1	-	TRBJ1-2	CASSQEGQSLPYGYTF	TGCGCCAGCAGCCAAGAAGGACAAAGCCTCCCCTATGGCTACACCTTC
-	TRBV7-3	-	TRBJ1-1	CASSFREGTEAFF	TGTGCCAGCAGCTTCCGGGAAGGGACTGAAGCTTTCTTT
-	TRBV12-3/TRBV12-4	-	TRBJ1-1	CASSLVAVEAFF	TGTGCCAGCAGTTTAGTTGCAGTTGAAGCTTTCTTT
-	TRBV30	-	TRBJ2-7	CAWSITYEQYF	TGTGCCTGGAGTATCACCTACGAGCAGTACTTC
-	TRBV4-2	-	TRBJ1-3	CASSQGQAGNTIYF	TGTGCCAGCAGCCAGGGGCAGGCTGGAAACACCATATATTTT
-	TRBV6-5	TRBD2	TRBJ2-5	CASSYGGRLRETQYF	TGTGCCAGCAGTTACGGCGGGAGGTTGAGGGAGACCCAGTACTTC
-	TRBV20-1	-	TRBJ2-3	CSASSDTQYF	TGCAGTGCTAGCTCAGATACGCAGTATTTT
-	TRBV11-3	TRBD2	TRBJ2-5	CASSPRTSGKQETQYF	TGTGCCAGCAGCCCAAGGACTAGCGGGAAACAAGAGACCCAGTACTTC
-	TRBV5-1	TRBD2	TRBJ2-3	CASSGGTSGLGAADTQYF	TGCGCCAGCAGCGGAGGGACTAGCGGGTTGGGGGCGGCAGATACGCAGTATTTT
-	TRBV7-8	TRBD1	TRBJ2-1	CASSPTSGTGHNEQFF	TGTGCCAGCAGCCCCACCTCCGGGACAGGGCACAATGAGCAGTTCTTC
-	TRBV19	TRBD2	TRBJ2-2	CASSNRLAGGMGELFF	TGTGCCAGTAGTAACCGGCTAGCGGGAGGTATGGGGGAGCTGTTTTTT
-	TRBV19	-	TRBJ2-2	CASSISGGGTGELFF	TGTGCCAGTAGTATTTCCGGCGGCGGTACCGGGGAGCTGTTTTTT
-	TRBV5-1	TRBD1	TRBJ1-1	CASSADRGNVNTEAFF	TGCGCCAGCAGCGCCGACAGGGGAAATGTGAACACTGAAGCTTTCTTT
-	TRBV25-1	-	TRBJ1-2	CASKAGINAYGYTF	TGTGCCAGCAAGGCCGGGATTAACGCCTATGGCTACACCTTC
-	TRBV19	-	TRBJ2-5	CASSARGSSQETQYF	TGTGCCAGTAGTGCCCGAGGAAGCTCCCAAGAGACCCAGTACTTC
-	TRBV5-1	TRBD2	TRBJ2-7	CASSARGGSPSYEQYF	TGCGCCAGCAGCGCCCGGGGCGGGAGCCCCTCCTACGAGCAGTACTTC
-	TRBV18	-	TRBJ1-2	CASSRDTTNYGYTF	TGTGCCAGCTCACGGGACACAACTAACTATGGCTACACCTTC
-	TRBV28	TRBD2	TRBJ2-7	CASSSRTRLADTYEQYF	TGTGCCAGCAGTTCCCGGACTCGACTAGCTGACACCTACGAGCAGTACTTC
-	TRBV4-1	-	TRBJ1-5	CASSQSIQGFRGNQPQHF	TGCGCCAGCAGCCAAAGCATCCAGGGTTTTAGGGGCAATCAGCCCCAGCATTTT
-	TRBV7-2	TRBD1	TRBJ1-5	CASSPWTGGGQPQHF	TGTGCCAGCAGCCCCTGGACAGGGGGAGGTCAGCCCCAGCATTTT
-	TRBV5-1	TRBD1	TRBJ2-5	CASSTRTGTQETQYF	TGCGCCAGCAGCACCCGGACAGGGACCCAAGAGACCCAGTACTTC
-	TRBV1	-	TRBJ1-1	CTSSQAWTGGFLTEAFF	TGCACCAGCAGCCAAGCTTGGACAGGGGGCTTCTTGACTGAAGCTTTCTTT